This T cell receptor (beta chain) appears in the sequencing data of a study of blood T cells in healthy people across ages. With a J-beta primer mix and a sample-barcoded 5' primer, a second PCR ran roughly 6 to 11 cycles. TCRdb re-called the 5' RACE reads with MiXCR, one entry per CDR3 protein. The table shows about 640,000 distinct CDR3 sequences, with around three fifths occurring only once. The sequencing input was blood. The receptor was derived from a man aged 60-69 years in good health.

The CDR3 nucleotides read TGTGCCAGCAGTCCCCGGGGGTTCCAGGGGGGCTACACCTTC. It encodes CASSPRGFQGGYTF. The gene calls are TRBV27 and TRBJ1-2; possibly TRBD1 for D (6 bases). Per germline, CDR1 MNHEY and CDR2 SMNVEV (reference sequence). The CDR3 runs to 14 residues. V lost 5 bases, J lost 8 bases, and 18 bases lay in between.